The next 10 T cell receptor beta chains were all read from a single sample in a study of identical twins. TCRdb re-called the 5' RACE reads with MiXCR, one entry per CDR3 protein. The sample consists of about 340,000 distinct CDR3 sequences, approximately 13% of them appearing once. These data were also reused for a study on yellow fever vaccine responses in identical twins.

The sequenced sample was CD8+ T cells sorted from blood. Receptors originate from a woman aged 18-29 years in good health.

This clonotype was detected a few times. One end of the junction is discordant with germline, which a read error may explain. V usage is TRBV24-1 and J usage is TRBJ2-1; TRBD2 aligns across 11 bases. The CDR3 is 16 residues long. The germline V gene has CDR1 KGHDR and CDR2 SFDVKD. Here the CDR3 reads CATSGYSGRAYNEQFF. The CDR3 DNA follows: TGTGCCACCAGTGGTTATAGCGGGAGGGCCTATAATGAGCAGTTCTTC.

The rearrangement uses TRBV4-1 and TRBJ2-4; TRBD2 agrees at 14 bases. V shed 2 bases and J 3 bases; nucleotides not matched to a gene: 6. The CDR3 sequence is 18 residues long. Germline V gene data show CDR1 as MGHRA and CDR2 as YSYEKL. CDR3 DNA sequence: TGCGCCAGCAGCCAAATGGGACTAGCGGGAGAGGACAAAAACATTCAGTACTTC. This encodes CASSQMGLAGEDKNIQYF.

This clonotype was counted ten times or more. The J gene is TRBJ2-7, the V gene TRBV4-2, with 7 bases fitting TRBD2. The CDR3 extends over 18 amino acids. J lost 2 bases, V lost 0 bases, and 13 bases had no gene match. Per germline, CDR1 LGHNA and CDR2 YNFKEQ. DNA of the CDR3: TGTGCCAGCAGCCAAGATCGACCCACTAGCGAGATGCCCTACGAGCAGTACTTC. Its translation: CASSQDRPTSEMPYEQYF.

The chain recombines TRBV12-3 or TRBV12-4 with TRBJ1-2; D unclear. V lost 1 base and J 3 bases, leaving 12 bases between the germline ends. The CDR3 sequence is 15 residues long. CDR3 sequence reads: CASSLGRQPDYGYTF. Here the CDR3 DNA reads TGTGCCAGCAGTTTAGGGCGGCAGCCCGACTATGGCTACACCTTC.

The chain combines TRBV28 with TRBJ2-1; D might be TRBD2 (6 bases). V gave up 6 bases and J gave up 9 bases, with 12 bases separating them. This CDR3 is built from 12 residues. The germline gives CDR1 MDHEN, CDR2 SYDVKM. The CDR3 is CASSPDGGEQFF. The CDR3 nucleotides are TGTGCCAGCAGCCCCGACGGGGGTGAGCAGTTCTTC.

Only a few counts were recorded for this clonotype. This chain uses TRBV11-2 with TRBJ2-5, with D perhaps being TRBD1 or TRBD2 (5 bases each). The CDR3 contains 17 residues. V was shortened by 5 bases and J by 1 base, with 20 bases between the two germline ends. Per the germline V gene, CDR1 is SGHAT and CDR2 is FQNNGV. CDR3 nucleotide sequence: TGTGCCAGCAGCCTCCCAGATCTGGGGGAAGTCCAAGAGACCCAGTACTTC. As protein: CASSLPDLGEVQETQYF.

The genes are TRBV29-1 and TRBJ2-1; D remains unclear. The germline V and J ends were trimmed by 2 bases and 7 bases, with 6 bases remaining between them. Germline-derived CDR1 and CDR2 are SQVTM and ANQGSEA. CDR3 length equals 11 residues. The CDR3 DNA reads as TGCAGCGTTGAATTTCGGAATGAGCAGTTCTTC. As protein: CSVEFRNEQFF.

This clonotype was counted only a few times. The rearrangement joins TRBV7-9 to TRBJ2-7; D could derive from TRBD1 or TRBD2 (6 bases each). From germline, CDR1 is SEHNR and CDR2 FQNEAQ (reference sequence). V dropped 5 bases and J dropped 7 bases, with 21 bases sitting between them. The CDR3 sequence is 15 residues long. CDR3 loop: CASSPTRGALGEQYV. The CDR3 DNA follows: TGTGCCAGCAGCCCTACAAGGGGGGCTCTAGGGGAGCAGTACGTC.

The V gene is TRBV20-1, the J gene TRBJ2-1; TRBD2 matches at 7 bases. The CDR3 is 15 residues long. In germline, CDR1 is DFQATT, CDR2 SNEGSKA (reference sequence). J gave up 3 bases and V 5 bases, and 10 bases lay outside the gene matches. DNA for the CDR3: TGCAGTGCTCCGAGCAGCGGGGTACTCTACAATGAGCAGTTCTTC. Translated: CSAPSSGVLYNEQFF.

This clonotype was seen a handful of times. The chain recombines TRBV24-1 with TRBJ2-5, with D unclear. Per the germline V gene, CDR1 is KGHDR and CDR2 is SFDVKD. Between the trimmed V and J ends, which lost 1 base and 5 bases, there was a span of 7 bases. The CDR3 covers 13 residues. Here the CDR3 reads CATSDFIGETQYF. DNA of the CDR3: TGTGCCACCAGTGATTTCATCGGGGAGACCCAGTACTTC.